The clone carrying this T cell receptor beta chain was detected only a few times. Its antigen is not known. Indicated time point: persistent/refractory GD, antithyroid drugs over 5 years with positive TRAb. PBMCs provided the RNA from which the TCR library was made. It was by American Thyroid Association guidelines that Graves' disease was diagnosed. Patients were from an endocrinology department in Xi'an, China. Relying on iRepertoire HTBI primers and Arm-PCR of CDR3 regions, the team built TCR beta libraries. TCRdb called the multiplex PCR reads again in MiXCR, with one record for every CDR3 protein. The sample includes over 250,000 distinct CDR3 sequences, 20% to 25% of them seen just once. This record belongs to a study of regulatory T cells in long-lasting Graves disease. Study at large: Persistent Graves' disease required over 5 years of antithyroid drugs and positive TSH receptor antibodies.

Deletions cut 1 base from V and 8 bases from J, with 15 bases between. Germline CDR1 and CDR2: SEHNR and FQNEAQ (reference sequence). This CDR3 has 15 residues. Points from the study as a whole: Persistent disease preferred TRBV28, TRBJ1-2 and TRBJ2-5; new disease, TRBV20-1 and TRBJ2-1.

V gene TRBV7-9 combines with J gene TRBJ2-4, with a weak D call TRBD2 (5 bases). The receptor comes from a female donor with Graves disease. The sample in question was peripheral blood mononuclear cells (PBMCs), obtained when the disease was refractory, from a patient treated with antithyroid drugs. The CDR3 reads CASSLGWTGSDIQYF. In DNA, the CDR3 is TGTGCCAGCAGCTTAGGCTGGACTGGTTCGGACATTCAGTACTTC.